This TCR beta chain was captured in a study of T-cell reconstitution after alpha-beta-depleted transplantation in children. This CDR3 region has 19 residues. CDR1 and CDR2 (germline): KGHSH, LQKENI. Trimming removed 2 bases from V and 1 base from J; junction bases left unmatched: 13. Unique molecular identifiers were used to barcode this TCRbeta library. In TCRdb, the PCR reads were re-called with MiXCR into one record per CDR3 protein. Of about 980,000 distinct CDR3 sequences in the sample, under 30% were seen once. The sample here was PBMCs, mostly from graft donor cells, taken 360 days after TCRalphabeta/CD19-depleted stem cell transplant. This chain links TRBV18 with TRBJ2-4, with TRBD2 matching over 8 bases. The sequence was obtained from a boy younger than two who had a stem cell transplant for SCID, so the T cells may come from the graft donor. CDR3 region: CASSPIFAGLAGAKNIQYF. DNA of the CDR3: TGTGCCAGCTCACCAATATTTGCCGGACTAGCCGGGGCCAAAAACATTCAGTACTTC. Looking up the rest from reference TRBV18 and TRBJ2-4 gives the full variable domain: NAGVMQNPRHLVRRRGQEARLRCSPMKGHSHVYWYRQLPEEGLKFMVYLQKENIIDESGMPKERFSAEFPKEGPSILRIQQVVRGDSAAYFCASSPIFAGLAGAKNIQYFGAGTRLSVL.